The rows below give T cell receptor beta chains drawn from one sample of a study of shared clonotypes between healthy human individuals. TCRdb keeps only in-frame clones here, not all; method: immunoSEQ multiplex PCR. The data hold 2 million to 2.5 million clones, with around 95% observed a single time. The sequenced material came from naive CD4+ T cells sorted from blood. Receptors originate from a man younger than 35 in good health. Each CDR3 is given with its conserved first and last residue. D genes are given only for firm matches. The size of a clone is reported for some rows only, either as once, few or many, or as a class for expanded clones.

v_gene,d_gene,abundance,j_gene,CDR3aa,CDR3nt
TRBV18,TRBD2,.,TRBJ2-3,CASSPELAGSVSTDTQYF,TGTGCCAGCTCACCGGAGCTAGCGGGCAGCGTTAGCACAGATACGCAGTATTTT
TRBV2,.,.,TRBJ1-5,CASSARGYSNQPQHF,TGTGCCAGCAGTGCACGGGGCTATAGCAATCAGCCCCAGCATTTT
TRBV23-1,.,.,TRBJ1-2,CASSQSLCRGSRGYTF,TGCGCCAGCAGTCAATCCTTGTGCAGGGGATCGCGCGGCTACACCTTC
TRBV5-1,.,.,TRBJ2-7,CASSLEPGAYEQYF,TGCGCCAGCAGCTTGGAGCCGGGGGCCTACGAGCAGTACTTC
TRBV30,TRBD1,.,TRBJ2-7,CAWSAPRDRGRGEQYF,TGTGCCTGGAGTGCTCCCCGCGACAGGGGAAGGGGCGAGCAGTACTTC
TRBV25-1,.,.,TRBJ1-2,CASSSHSGTVYGYTF,TGTGCCAGCAGTTCCCATTCCGGGACCGTCTATGGCTACACCTTC
TRBV7-8,.,.,TRBJ1-6,CASSLAGWSSYNSPLHF,TGTGCCAGCAGCTTAGCCGGGTGGAGCTCCTATAATTCACCCCTCCACTTT
TRBV29-1,.,.,TRBJ1-1,CSVESDPRRPFF,TGCAGCGTTGAATCTGACCCCCGGAGGCCTTTCTTT
TRBV5-1,TRBD2,.,TRBJ2-7,CASSLSGGFYEQYF,TGCGCCAGCAGCTTATCGGGAGGGTTCTACGAGCAGTACTTC
TRBV29-1,.,.,TRBJ1-5,CSAGTALGPQHF,TGCAGCGCTGGGACGGCTTTGGGGCCCCAGCATTTT
TRBV10-1,TRBD1,.,TRBJ2-7,CASSESYRGQGEQYF,TGCGCCAGCAGTGAGTCCTACAGGGGGCAAGGCGAGCAGTACTTC
TRBV5-1,TRBD1,.,TRBJ2-5,CASSLGGTELQETQYF,TGCGCCAGCAGCTTGGGGGGGACAGAGTTGCAAGAGACCCAGTACTTC
TRBV2,.,.,TRBJ2-1,CASSENLGNEQFF,TGTGCCAGCAGTGAAAATCTGGGCAATGAGCAGTTCTTC
TRBV7-6,.,.,TRBJ1-3,CASSFTESSGNTIYF,TGTGCCAGCAGCTTTACGGAGAGCTCTGGAAACACCATATATTTT
TRBV6-6,.,.,TRBJ2-3,CASSYSGAASTDTQYF,TGTGCCAGCAGTTACTCCGGGGCAGCCAGCACAGATACGCAGTATTTT
TRBV18,.,.,TRBJ2-3,CASSPPSSTDTQYF,TGTGCCAGCTCACCACCTTCTAGCACAGATACGCAGTATTTT
TRBV7-2,TRBD2,.,TRBJ2-1,CASSLEYSGRGYEQFF,TGTGCCAGCAGCTTAGAATATAGCGGGAGGGGCTATGAGCAGTTCTTC
TRBV19,TRBD1,.,TRBJ1-6,CASSISAGTGNPYNSPLHF,TGTGCCAGTAGTATAAGCGCCGGGACAGGGAATCCCTATAATTCACCCCTCCACTTT
TRBV9,.,.,TRBJ2-7,CASSVGLSYEQYF,TGTGCCAGCAGCGTGGGTCTGTCGTACGAGCAGTACTTC
TRBV15,TRBD1,.,TRBJ1-2,CATSSGTAFFYGYTF,TGTGCCACCAGCAGTGGGACAGCTTTTTTCTATGGCTACACCTTC
TRBV19,.,.,TRBJ1-2,CATRQDYGYTF,TGTGCCACCCGACAGGACTATGGCTACACCTTC
TRBV5-1,TRBD2,.,TRBJ2-3,CASSQGTSADTQYF,TGCGCCAGCAGCCAAGGGACTAGCGCAGATACGCAGTATTTT
TRBV18,TRBD2,.,TRBJ2-3,CASSRGLADPSTDTQYF,TGTGCCAGCTCCCGGGGACTAGCGGACCCTAGCACAGATACGCAGTATTTT
TRBV10-3,TRBD1,.,TRBJ1-3,CAISEPTGGSGNTIYF,TGTGCCATCAGTGAGCCGACAGGGGGTTCTGGAAACACCATATATTTT
TRBV7-8,.,once,TRBJ2-1,CASSLQVNEQFF,TGTGCCAGCAGCCTCCAGGTAAATGAGCAGTTCTTC
TRBV2,.,once,TRBJ1-1,CASSKQGTWMNTEAFF,TGTGCCAGCAGTAAGCAGGGTACTTGGATGAACACTGAAGCTTTCTTT
TRBV5-1,.,.,TRBJ1-3,CASGTGEGNTIYF,TGCGCCAGCGGTACAGGAGAGGGAAACACCATATATTTT
TRBV19,.,.,TRBJ1-3,CASSSSLSPGNTIYF,TGTGCCAGTAGTAGTAGCCTGTCGCCGGGAAACACCATATATTTT
TRBV27,TRBD1,.,TRBJ2-7,CASSTRQGTLYEQYF,TGTGCCAGCAGTACACGACAGGGAACGTTGTACGAGCAGTACTTC
TRBV4-1,.,.,TRBJ2-7,CASSLTESPVSYEQYF,TGCGCCAGCAGCCTTACGGAATCCCCCGTCTCCTACGAGCAGTACTTC
TRBV19,TRBD1,.,TRBJ1-2,CASSTSRDRGSGYGYTF,TGTGCCAGTAGTACGTCCCGGGACAGGGGATCGGGCTATGGCTACACCTTC
TRBV6-5,TRBD1,.,TRBJ2-7,CASSRPGQGANEQYF,TGTGCCAGCAGTCGTCCGGGACAGGGGGCCAACGAGCAGTACTTC
TRBV10-2,.,.,TRBJ2-1,CASSEVPLPPRDEQFF,TGCGCCAGCAGTGAGGTCCCACTACCACCCAGGGATGAGCAGTTCTTC
TRBV9,TRBD1,.,TRBJ2-2,CASTLLSGTGNTGELFF,TGTGCCAGCACCCTCCTATCCGGGACAGGGAACACCGGGGAGCTGTTTTTT
TRBV6-1,TRBD2,.,TRBJ2-3,CASRVSGSRTDTQYF,TGTGCCAGCAGAGTGAGCGGGAGCCGCACAGATACGCAGTATTTT
TRBV27,.,.,TRBJ1-1,CASSPRTANTEAFF,TGTGCCAGCAGTCCCAGGACAGCGAACACTGAAGCTTTCTTT
TRBV5-1,TRBD2,.,TRBJ2-5,CASSPGTTSSLGTQYF,TGCGCCAGCAGCCCCGGGACTACCTCCAGTTTGGGGACCCAGTACTTC
TRBV4-3,.,.,TRBJ2-2,CASSQDPPENTGELFF,TGCGCCAGCAGCCAAGACCCCCCGGAGAACACCGGGGAGCTGTTTTTT
TRBV30,TRBD1,.,TRBJ2-1,CAWSVRQGAPNEQFF,TGTGCCTGGAGTGTACGACAGGGAGCACCGAATGAGCAGTTCTTC
TRBV5-4,TRBD2,.,TRBJ2-7,CASSLDPSGPYEQYF,TGTGCCAGCAGCTTGGATCCTAGCGGGCCGTACGAGCAGTACTTC
TRBV11-2,.,.,TRBJ1-5,CASSPTPGYSNQPQHF,TGTGCCAGCAGCCCCACACCAGGGTACAGCAATCAGCCCCAGCATTTT
TRBV18,.,.,TRBJ1-1,CASSQSRGGDTEAFF,TGTGCCAGCTCACAGTCCAGGGGTGGGGACACTGAAGCTTTCTTT
TRBV9,.,.,TRBJ2-1,CASSTVGDLYNEQFF,TGTGCCAGCAGCACCGTAGGAGATCTGTACAATGAGCAGTTCTTC
TRBV7-2,TRBD1,.,TRBJ2-7,CASSQQGYEQYF,TGTGCCAGCAGCCAACAGGGGTACGAGCAGTACTTC
TRBV19,.,.,TRBJ1-1,CASSMKANTEAFF,TGTGCCAGTAGTATGAAGGCGAACACTGAAGCTTTCTTT
TRBV7-2,.,.,TRBJ1-5,CASSEQGQPQHF,TGTGCCAGCAGCGAACAGGGTCAGCCCCAGCATTTT
TRBV5-5,TRBD1,.,TRBJ2-3,CASSSGTGLGDTQYF,TGTGCCAGCAGCTCCGGGACAGGGTTGGGAGATACGCAGTATTTT
TRBV6-5,.,once,TRBJ2-3,CASSYSNGQGTDTQYF,TGTGCCAGCAGTTACTCGAATGGTCAGGGCACAGATACGCAGTATTTT
TRBV5-1,.,.,TRBJ2-7,CASSLSGVDEQYF,TGCGCCAGCAGCTTATCAGGGGTCGACGAGCAGTACTTC
TRBV4-3,TRBD2,.,TRBJ2-7,CASSPIAGGPYEQYF,TGCGCCAGCAGCCCGATAGCGGGAGGGCCGTACGAGCAGTACTTC
TRBV10-3,.,.,TRBJ2-7,CAIQSLSYEQYF,TGTGCCATCCAGTCCCTAAGCTACGAGCAGTACTTC
TRBV7-2,.,.,TRBJ2-1,CASSLVLAGNEQFF,TGTGCCAGCAGCTTAGTGCTAGCTGGGAATGAGCAGTTCTTC
TRBV29-1,.,.,TRBJ1-2,CSVGPRGGDYGYTF,TGCAGCGTGGGTCCGAGGGGTGGGGACTATGGCTACACCTTC
TRBV5-1,TRBD1,.,TRBJ1-5,CASSLRPTGENSNQPQHF,TGCGCCAGCAGCTTGCGACCGACAGGGGAAAATAGCAATCAGCCCCAGCATTTT
TRBV18,TRBD2,.,TRBJ2-7,CASSPGLAGSRLEYF,TGTGCCAGCTCACCGGGACTAGCGGGATCCCGCCTGGAGTACTTC